This T cell receptor beta chain was profiled in a study of CD8 T cells in Susac syndrome. Across the study: There were Susac syndrome patients who were therapy-naive at blood draw, others on corticosteroids, and others on intravenous immunoglobulin alone.

CDR3 length equals 14 residues. Germline-derived CDR1 and CDR2 are SGDLS and YYNGEE. V was pared by 3 bases and J by 5 bases, with 9 bases between. Overall study findings and caveats: CD4+ T cell repertoires in Susac syndrome lacked clonal expansion. As the study acknowledged, the number of individuals who were part of its TCR sequencing and HLA analysis was relatively small.

Notes on this clonotype: Its matching antigen is unknown.

Random hexamers primed reverse transcription of about 0.5 to 1 ug RNA. Each CDR3 protein gets one entry after TCRdb re-called the immunoSEQ multiplex PCR reads with MiXCR. Of roughly 150,000 distinct CDR3 sequences in the sample, approximately 96% were seen once. The chain joins TRBV9 to TRBJ1-6; possible D gene TRBD1, 5 bases. The source is a human donor with Susac syndrome. The specimen was CD4+ T cells from PBMCs. The CDR3 reads CASSGLGDNSPLHF. The CDR3 region has the DNA TGTGCCAGCAGCGGCTTGGGGGATAATTCACCCCTCCACTTT.